These 11 T cell receptor beta chains originate from one sample sequenced in a study of neurological immune-mediated disorders. TCRdb re-analysed the 5' RACE reads in MiXCR, keeping a single row per CDR3 protein. In the table there are tens of thousands of distinct CDR3 sequences, 2% to 3% of which are singletons. The sample consisted of PBMCs. These receptors all come from a young woman with multiple sclerosis.

This clonotype was seen many times. The chain recombines TRBV20-1 with TRBJ2-5; D tentatively reads TRBD1 or TRBD2 (6 bases each). The V gene lost 6 bases and the J gene lost 1 base, with 18 bases spanning the gap. This CDR3 spans 15 amino acids. CDR1 DFQATT and CDR2 SNEGSKA come from the germline V gene (reference sequence). The CDR3 region has the DNA TGCAGTGCCATAAAGGGGGGACACTCCCAAGAGACCCAGTACTTC. The encoded protein is CSAIKGGHSQETQYF.

This clonotype was seen ten or more times. The chain joins TRBV15 to TRBJ2-3, with D perhaps assigned TRBD1 or TRBD2 (5 bases each). CDR1 LNHNV and CDR2 YYDKDF come from the germline V gene (reference sequence). CDR3 length equals 15 residues. Between the trimmed V and J ends, which lost 6 bases and 4 bases, there was a span of 17 bases. The CDR3 nucleotides are TGTGCCACCAGTTTTATAGGGTTGGGGGCAGATACGCAGTATTTT. Its protein product is CATSFIGLGADTQYF.

This clonotype was seen repeatedly, ten times or more. The gene calls are TRBV7-9 and TRBJ1-5; no reliable D call. Germline-derived CDR1 and CDR2 are SEHNR and FQNEAQ (reference sequence). The length of the CDR3 is 12 residues. Trimming took 1 base from V and 5 from J, leaving 3 bases between them. CDR3 residues: CASSLEHQPQHF. The CDR3 region has the DNA TGTGCCAGCAGCTTAGAACATCAGCCCCAGCATTTT.

This clonotype was recorded at least ten times. The rearrangement links TRBV21-1 to TRBJ2-4; TRBD2, the table's D call, lacks a check against the DNA. TRBV21-1 is annotated as a pseudogene. The CDR3 contains 18 residues. The CDR3 is CASSKERAGSIAKNIQYF. Here the CDR3 DNA reads TGTGCCAGCAGCAAAGAGAGGGCAGGGAGTATTGCCAAAAACATTCAGTACTTC.

Of note for this clonotype: This may stem from a read error, because a much larger clone lies one nucleotide away. This rearrangement joins TRBV20-1 to TRBJ2-7, with 11 positions matching TRBD2. Germline V gene data show CDR1 as DFQATT and CDR2 as SNEGSKA (reference sequence). After removal of 6 bases from V and 2 bases from J, the junction contained 6 bases not matched to a gene. The CDR3 loop spans 14 amino acids. The CDR3 protein is CSAELAGEPYEQYF. The CDR3 coding sequence is TGCAGTGCCGAACTAGCGGGAGAACCCTACGAGCAGTACTTC.

Only a few counts were recorded for this clonotype. This could be a read error, since a much larger clone is one nucleotide away. The rearrangement joins TRBV5-1 to TRBJ2-5; 7 nucleotides match TRBD1. Germline V CDR1 and CDR2: SGHRS, YFSETQ. The V gene end was trimmed by 4 bases and the J gene end by 0 bases; junction bases not matched to a gene: 3. The length of the CDR3 is 14 residues. CDR3 nucleotide sequence: TGCGCCAGCAGCAAGACAGGGTACCAAGAGACCCAGTACTTC. Its protein is CASSKTGYQETQYF.

This clonotype was counted at least ten times. The gene calls are TRBV7-2 and TRBJ1-6; 8 bases agree with TRBD1. V gave up 1 base and J gave up 6 bases; unmatched junction bases: 14. The CDR3 has 19 amino acids. The germline V gene encodes CDR1 SGHTA and CDR2 FQGNSA. The CDR3 DNA reads TGTGCCAGCAGCTTAGTTGGAGCAGGGGGCGGAACTCTTAATTCACCCCTCCACTTT. This gives the protein CASSLVGAGGGTLNSPLHF.

Many counts were recorded for this clonotype. The chain carries TRBV5-4 and TRBJ1-2; no definite D call. The V gene's germline CDR1 is SGHNT and CDR2 YYREEE (reference sequence). This CDR3 contains 15 residues. With 6 bases removed from V and 3 bases from J, the gap between germline ends came to 18 bases. The CDR3 DNA sequence: TGTGCCAGCACCCGAGACGGCGGGGTGGACTATGGCTACACCTTC. Its protein is CASTRDGGVDYGYTF. Looking up the rest from reference TRBV5-4 and TRBJ1-2 gives the full variable domain: ETGVTQSPTHLIKTRGQQVTLRCSSQSGHNTVSWYQQALGQGPQFIFQYYREEENGRGNFPPRFSGLQFPNYSSELNVNALELDDSALYLCASTRDGGVDYGYTFGSGTRLTVV.

At least ten counts were recorded for this clonotype. J is TRBJ2-7 and V is TRBV10-3, with 7 bases lining up with TRBD1. CDR3 length: 12 residues. J gave up 2 bases and V 9 bases, and 4 bases lay outside the gene matches. In germline, CDR1 is ENHRY, CDR2 SYGVKD. The DNA of the CDR3 is TGTGCCATTGGGACAGAGCCCTACGAGCAGTACTTC. Translation gives CAIGTEPYEQYF.

This clonotype has at least ten counts. The V gene is TRBV3-1, the J gene TRBJ1-5; D remains unclear. Germline-derived CDR1 and CDR2 are LGHDT and YNNKEL (reference sequence). The CDR3 totals 13 residues. The germline V and J ends were trimmed by 3 bases and 6 bases, with 9 bases remaining between them. This chain's CDR3 is CASSHGESQPQHF. The CDR3 DNA reads TGTGCCAGCAGCCACGGGGAGAGTCAGCCCCAGCATTTT.

This clonotype was seen ten or more times. The rearrangement uses TRBV7-2 and TRBJ2-5; the D gene is possibly TRBD2 (6 bases). Trimming took 5 bases from V and 2 from J, leaving 24 bases between them. CDR3 length: 18 amino acids. Per germline, CDR1 SGHTA and CDR2 FQGNSA. Here the CDR3 DNA reads TGTGCCAGCAGCCAACAAACCGGGACTCGCGGAGGGCAAGAGACCCAGTACTTC. Its translation is CASSQQTGTRGGQETQYF.